This TCR beta chain was documented in a study of cytomegalovirus exposure and HLA in healthy donors. Notes on the study in general: It was reported in a later analysis that an Asian-associated ancestry cluster showed fewer N-insertions than the roughly 660-donor mean.

Amplification used 60 Vbeta primers and 13 Jbeta primers. Clones were sequenced by immunoSEQ multiplex PCR, and TCRdb holds only the in-frame ones, with some missing. This sample's table reports over 100,000 clones. Comments on this clone: Its cognate antigen is unknown.

The CDR3 has 17 residues. In germline, CDR1 is SGHDT, CDR2 YYEEEE. Trimming shortened V by 4 bases and J by 2 bases, and 19 bases separated the two germline ends. Input material: PBMCs. V gene TRBV5-6 combines with J gene TRBJ1-3; D might be TRBD1 (5 bases). The TCR sequence derives from a man younger than 45 in good health and CMV-seronegative. In DNA form, the CDR3 reads TGTGCCAGCAGCGCAGGGTCGGATTCCCCCCCTGGAAACACCATATATTTT. Protein: CASSAGSDSPPGNTIYF.